This T cell receptor (beta chain) was documented in a study of cytomegalovirus exposure and HLA in healthy donors. Study summary: According to later analysis, the same platform produced the 90 to 150 validation and 600 to 800 first-cohort repertoires. Points from the study as a whole: According to a subsequent analysis, TCR clusters identified in the first cohort showed a tendency to co-occur across the 100 to 150 validation repertoires. A list of 150 to 200 TCR beta chains associated with cytomegalovirus was given.

The data were produced by immunoSEQ multiplex PCR, yet TCRdb's version contains in-frame clones alone and is incomplete. The data hold roughly 190,000 clones, with 86% observed a single time. This CDR3 is built from 14 residues. Germline assignment: CDR1 MNHEY and CDR2 SMNVEV (reference sequence). Trimming shortened V by 3 bases and J by 4 bases, and 13 bases separated the two germline ends. Note on this clone: Antigen unknown.

The donors were part of the validation cohort of 120 subjects. That cohort was separate from the first cohort, which comprised 500 to 850 subjects. The TCR comes from a man aged 25 to 40 in good health and CMV-seropositive. The rearrangement uses TRBV27 and TRBJ2-7; D is perhaps TRBD2 (5 bases). The sample comprised PBMCs. The CDR3 sequence is CASSFRAPGYEQYF. CDR3 nucleotides: TGTGCCAGCAGTTTTAGGGCGCCGGGATACGAGCAGTACTTC.